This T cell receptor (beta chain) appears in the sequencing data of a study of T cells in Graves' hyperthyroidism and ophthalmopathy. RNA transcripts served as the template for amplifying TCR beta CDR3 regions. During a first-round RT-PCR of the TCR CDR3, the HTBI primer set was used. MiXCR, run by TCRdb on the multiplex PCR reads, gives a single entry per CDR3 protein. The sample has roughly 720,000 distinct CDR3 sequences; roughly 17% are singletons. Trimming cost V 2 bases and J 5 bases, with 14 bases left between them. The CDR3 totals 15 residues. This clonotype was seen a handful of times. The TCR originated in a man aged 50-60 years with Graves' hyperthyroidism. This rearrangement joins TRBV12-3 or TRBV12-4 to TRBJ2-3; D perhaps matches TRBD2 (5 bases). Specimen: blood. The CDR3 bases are TGTGCCAGCAGTTTACGTGGGAGAGAAGGAGATACGCAGTATTTT. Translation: CASSLRGREGDTQYF.